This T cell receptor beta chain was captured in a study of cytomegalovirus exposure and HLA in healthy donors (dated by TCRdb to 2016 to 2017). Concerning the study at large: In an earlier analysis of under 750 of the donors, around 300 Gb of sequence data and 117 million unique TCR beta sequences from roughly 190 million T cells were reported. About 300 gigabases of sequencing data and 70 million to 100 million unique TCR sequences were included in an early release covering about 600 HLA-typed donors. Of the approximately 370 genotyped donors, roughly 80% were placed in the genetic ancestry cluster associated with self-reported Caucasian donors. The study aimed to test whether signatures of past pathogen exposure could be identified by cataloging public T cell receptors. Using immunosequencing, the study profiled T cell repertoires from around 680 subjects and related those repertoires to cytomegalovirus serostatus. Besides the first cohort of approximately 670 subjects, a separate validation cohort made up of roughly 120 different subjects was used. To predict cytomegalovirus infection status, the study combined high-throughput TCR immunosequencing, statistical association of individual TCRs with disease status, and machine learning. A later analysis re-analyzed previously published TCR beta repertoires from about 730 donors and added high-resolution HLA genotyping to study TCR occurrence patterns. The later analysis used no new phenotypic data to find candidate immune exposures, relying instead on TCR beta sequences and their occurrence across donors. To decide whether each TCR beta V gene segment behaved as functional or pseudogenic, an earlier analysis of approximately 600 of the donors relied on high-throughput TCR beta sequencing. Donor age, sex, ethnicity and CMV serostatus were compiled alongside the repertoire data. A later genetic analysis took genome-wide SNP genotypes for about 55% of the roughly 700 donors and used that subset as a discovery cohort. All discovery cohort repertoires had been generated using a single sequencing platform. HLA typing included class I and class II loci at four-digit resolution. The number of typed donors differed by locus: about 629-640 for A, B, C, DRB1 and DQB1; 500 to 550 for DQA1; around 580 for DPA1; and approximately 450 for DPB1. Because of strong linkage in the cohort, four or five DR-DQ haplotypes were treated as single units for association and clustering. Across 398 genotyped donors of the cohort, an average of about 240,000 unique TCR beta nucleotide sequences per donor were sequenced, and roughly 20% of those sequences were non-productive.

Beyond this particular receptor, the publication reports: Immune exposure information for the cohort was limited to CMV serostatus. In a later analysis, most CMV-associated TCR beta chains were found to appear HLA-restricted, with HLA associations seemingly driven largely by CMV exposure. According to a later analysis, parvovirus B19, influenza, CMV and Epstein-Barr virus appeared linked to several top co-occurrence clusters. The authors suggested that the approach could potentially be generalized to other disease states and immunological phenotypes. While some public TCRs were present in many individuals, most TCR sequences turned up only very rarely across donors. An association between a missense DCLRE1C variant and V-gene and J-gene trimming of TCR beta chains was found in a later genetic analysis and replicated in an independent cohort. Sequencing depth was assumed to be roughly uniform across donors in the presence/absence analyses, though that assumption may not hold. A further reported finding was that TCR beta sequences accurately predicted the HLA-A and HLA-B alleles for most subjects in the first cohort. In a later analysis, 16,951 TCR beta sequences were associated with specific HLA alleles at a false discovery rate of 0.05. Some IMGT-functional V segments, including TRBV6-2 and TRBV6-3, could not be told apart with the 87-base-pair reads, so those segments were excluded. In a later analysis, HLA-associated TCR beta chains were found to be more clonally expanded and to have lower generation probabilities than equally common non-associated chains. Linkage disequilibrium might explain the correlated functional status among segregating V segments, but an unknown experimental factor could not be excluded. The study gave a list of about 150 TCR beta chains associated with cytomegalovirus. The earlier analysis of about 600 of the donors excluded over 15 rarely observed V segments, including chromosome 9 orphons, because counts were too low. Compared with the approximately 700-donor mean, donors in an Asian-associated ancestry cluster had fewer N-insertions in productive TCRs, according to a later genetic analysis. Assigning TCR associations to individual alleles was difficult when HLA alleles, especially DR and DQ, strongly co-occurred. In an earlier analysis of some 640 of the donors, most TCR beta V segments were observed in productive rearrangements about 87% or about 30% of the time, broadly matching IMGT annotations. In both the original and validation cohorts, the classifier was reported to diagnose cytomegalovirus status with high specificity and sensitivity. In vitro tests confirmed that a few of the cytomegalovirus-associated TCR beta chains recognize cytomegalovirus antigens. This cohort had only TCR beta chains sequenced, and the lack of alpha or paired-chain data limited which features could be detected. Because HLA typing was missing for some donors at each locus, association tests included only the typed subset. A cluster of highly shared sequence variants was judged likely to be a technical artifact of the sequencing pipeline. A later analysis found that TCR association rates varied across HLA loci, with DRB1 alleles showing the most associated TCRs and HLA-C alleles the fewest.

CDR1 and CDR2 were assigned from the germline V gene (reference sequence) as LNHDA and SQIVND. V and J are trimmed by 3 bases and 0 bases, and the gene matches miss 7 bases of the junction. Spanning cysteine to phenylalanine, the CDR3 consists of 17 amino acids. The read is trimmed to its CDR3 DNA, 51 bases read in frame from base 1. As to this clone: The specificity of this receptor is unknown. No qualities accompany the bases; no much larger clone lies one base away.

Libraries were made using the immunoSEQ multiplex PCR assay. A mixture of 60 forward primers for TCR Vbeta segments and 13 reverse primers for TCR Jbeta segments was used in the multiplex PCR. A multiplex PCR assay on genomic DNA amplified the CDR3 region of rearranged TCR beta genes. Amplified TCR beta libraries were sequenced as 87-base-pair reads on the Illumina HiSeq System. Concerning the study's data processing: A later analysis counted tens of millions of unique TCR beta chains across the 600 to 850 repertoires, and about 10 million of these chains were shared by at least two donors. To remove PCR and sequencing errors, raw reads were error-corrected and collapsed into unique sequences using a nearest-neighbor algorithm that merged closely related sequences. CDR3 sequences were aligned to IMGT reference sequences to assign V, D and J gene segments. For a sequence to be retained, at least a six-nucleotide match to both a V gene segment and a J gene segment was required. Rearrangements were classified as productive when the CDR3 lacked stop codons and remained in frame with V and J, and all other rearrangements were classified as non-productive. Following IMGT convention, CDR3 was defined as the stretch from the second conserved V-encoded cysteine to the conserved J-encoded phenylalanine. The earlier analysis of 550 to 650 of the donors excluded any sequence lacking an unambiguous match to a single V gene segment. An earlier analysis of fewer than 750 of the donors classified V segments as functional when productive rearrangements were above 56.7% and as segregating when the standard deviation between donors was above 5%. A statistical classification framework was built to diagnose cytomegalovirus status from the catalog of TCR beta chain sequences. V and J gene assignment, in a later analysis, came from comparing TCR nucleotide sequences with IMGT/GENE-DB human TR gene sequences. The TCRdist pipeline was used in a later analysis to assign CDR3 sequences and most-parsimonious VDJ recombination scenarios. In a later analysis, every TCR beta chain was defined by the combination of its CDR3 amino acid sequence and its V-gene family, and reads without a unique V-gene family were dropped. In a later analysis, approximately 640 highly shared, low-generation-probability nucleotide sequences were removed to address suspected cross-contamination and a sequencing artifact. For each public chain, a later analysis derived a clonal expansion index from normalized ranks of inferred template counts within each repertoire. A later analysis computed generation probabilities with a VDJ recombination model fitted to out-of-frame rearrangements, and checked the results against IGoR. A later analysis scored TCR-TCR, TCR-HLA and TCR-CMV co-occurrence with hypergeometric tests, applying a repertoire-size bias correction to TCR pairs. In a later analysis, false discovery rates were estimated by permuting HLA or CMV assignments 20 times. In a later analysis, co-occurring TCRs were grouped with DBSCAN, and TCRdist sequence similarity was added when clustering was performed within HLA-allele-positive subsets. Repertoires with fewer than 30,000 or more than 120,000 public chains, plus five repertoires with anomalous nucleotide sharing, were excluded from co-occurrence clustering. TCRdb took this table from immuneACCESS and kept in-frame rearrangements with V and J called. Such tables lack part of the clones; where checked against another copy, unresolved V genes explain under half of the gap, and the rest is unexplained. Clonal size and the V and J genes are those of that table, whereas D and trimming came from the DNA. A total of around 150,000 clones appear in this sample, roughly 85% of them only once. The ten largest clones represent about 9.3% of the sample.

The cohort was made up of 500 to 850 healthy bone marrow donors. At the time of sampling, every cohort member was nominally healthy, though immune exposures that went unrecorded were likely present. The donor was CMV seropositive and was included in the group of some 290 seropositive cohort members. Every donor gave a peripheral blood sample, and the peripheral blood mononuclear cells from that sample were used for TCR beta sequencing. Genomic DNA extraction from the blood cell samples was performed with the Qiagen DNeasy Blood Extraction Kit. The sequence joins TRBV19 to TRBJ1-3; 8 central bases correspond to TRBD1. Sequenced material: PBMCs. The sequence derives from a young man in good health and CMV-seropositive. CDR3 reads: CASSIRGQALSGNTIYF. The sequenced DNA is TGTGCCAGTAGTATCCGGGGACAGGCGCTCTCTGGAAACACCATATATTTT.